The T cell receptor beta chain described here comes from a study of synovial regulatory T cells in juvenile arthritis. Study-level information: Three patients were therapy-naive; 5 to 7 received methotrexate alone.

The CDR3 runs 11 residues. The DNA is not on file. CDR1 and CDR2 (germline): DFQATT, SNEGSKA (reference sequence). The study, taken as a whole, reports: Compared with other blood Treg cells, inflammation-associated Treg cells had reduced TCR diversity. Synovial Treg CDR3 sequences overlapped more with iaTregs than other circulating Tregs.

Produced via immunoSEQ multiplex PCR; TCRdb's table is partial and in-frame only. Recorded here are roughly 1,200 clones; the top ten clones represent roughly 5.2%. This clone shows up as medium-sized by frequency. What it binds is unknown. This sequence originates from a donor between 2 and 29 years old with juvenile idiopathic arthritis. The chain joins TRBV20-1 to TRBJ2-5; the D call from TCRdb, TRBD2, cannot be confirmed without DNA. The sequenced sample was Treg cells from blood. The subset was: HLA-DR+ inflammation-associated blood Treg cells. The CDR3 sequence: CSAGLQETQYF.